The 4 T cell receptor beta chains below were found in one sample sequenced in a study of tumor-infiltrating lymphocytes in primary liver carcinoma. They got blood RNA out of unsorted whole blood and also pulled out germline DNA. Priming with a constant-region primer yielded TCR beta cDNA from roughly 500 ng total RNA. Three nested multiplex PCR rounds, a slightly modified ARM-PCR, produced the libraries for TCR beta. With TRBV1-TRBV30 forward primers and a C-beta reverse primer, the first two PCR rounds were run for approximately 10 cycles each. TCRdb re-analysed the multiplex PCR reads in MiXCR, keeping a single row per CDR3 protein. Among around 330,000 distinct CDR3 sequences listed, approximately 58% were seen once. Sequencing used peripheral blood. The receptors come from a woman aged 30 to 39 with primary liver carcinoma and hepatitis B virus infection.

This sequence joins TRBV10-2 and TRBJ2-3, with TRBD2 matching 11 bases. Losses at the gene ends were 6 bases for V and 3 bases for J; bases not matched to a gene: 2. CDR3 length: 14 residues. The germline V gene has CDR1 WSHSY and CDR2 SAAADI. CDR3 DNA sequence: TGCGCCAGCAGGGGACTAGCGGATACAGATACGCAGTATTTT. The encoded protein is CASRGLADTDTQYF.

As for this clonotype: At one boundary the junction diverges from the germline segment, which might be a read error. The genes are TRBV11-2 and TRBJ2-3, with unresolved D. The CDR3 has 13 amino acids. Germline V gene data show CDR1 as SGHAT and CDR2 as FQNNGV. Written as DNA, the CDR3 is TGTACCAGCAGCACGAGCGCAGGTGATACACAGTATTTT. Protein product: CTSSTSAGDTQYF.

In the case of this clonotype: A much more abundant neighbour one base away suggests this may be a read error. Without the conserved terminal phenylalanine or tryptophan, this CDR3 likely stems from a read error. V is TRBV4-2 and J is TRBJ2-7; tentatively, D is TRBD1 (6 bases). Trimming removed 2 bases from V and 5 bases from J, with 7 bases in between. The length of the CDR3 is 12 residues. Germline CDR1 and CDR2: LGHNA and YNFKEQ. The CDR3 here is CASSQPGDEQYL. Here the CDR3 DNA reads TGTGCCAGCAGCCAACCAGGGGACGAGCAGTACCTC.

Points on this clonotype: One end of the junction is discordant with germline, which a read error may explain. The J gene is TRBJ1-5, the V gene TRBV12-3 or TRBV12-4; tentative D call: TRBD1 (5 bases). This CDR3 spans 14 amino acids. The DNA of the CDR3 is TGTGCCGGCAGTTTAACAGGCACCAATCAGCCCCAGCATTTT. Translation: CAGSLTGTNQPQHF.